These 22 T cell receptor beta chains share one sample of origin, sequenced in a study of blood T cells in healthy people across ages. The use of a sample-barcoded 5' primer and a J-beta primer mix characterized a second PCR of roughly 6 to 11 cycles. TCRdb reanalysed the 5' RACE reads using MiXCR and keeps one entry per CDR3 protein. The sample has almost 1 million distinct CDR3 sequences; 45% to 60% are singletons. What was sequenced was blood. The receptor source for this set is a woman aged 60-75 years in good health.

The chain links TRBV18 to TRBJ2-5; maybe TRBD1 (6 bases). Germline loops: CDR1 KGHSH, CDR2 LQKENI. The CDR3 has 17 residues. The ends were cut back, 3 bases at V and 5 bases at J, with 22 bases in the middle. CDR3 bases: TGTGCCAGCTCACCGACTCAAGGGGGAGACCAGGCGGAGACCCAGTACTTC. Amino acids: CASSPTQGGDQAETQYF.

This clonotype has just a few counts. The V and J genes are TRBV7-9 and TRBJ2-1, with D possibly matching TRBD2 (5 bases). Per the germline V gene, CDR1 is SEHNR and CDR2 is FQNEAQ (reference sequence). The V and J ends lost 5 bases and 0 bases respectively, with 11 bases between them. The CDR3 extends over 15 amino acids. The chain's CDR3 is CASSVGESSYNEQFF. Here the CDR3 DNA reads TGTGCCAGCAGCGTCGGGGAGAGCTCCTACAATGAGCAGTTCTTC. The whole variable domain, remainder taken from reference TRBV7-9 and TRBJ2-1, is DTGVSQNPRHKITKRGQNVTFRCDPISEHNRLYWYRQTLGQGPEFLTYFQNEAQLEKSRLLSDRFSAERPKGSFSTLEIQRTEQGDSAMYLCASSVGESSYNEQFFGPGTRLTVL.

This clonotype appeared a few times. V and J are TRBV3-1 and TRBJ2-5; 8 nucleotides line up with TRBD2. This CDR3 region has 15 residues. Germline V lookup: CDR1 LGHDT, CDR2 YNNKEL (reference sequence). Germline trimming cut 4 bases from V and 2 bases from J; bases unmatched to any gene: 6. The DNA of the CDR3 is TGTGCCAGCAGCCCGGGGGGGCTTGCACAAGAGACCCAGTACTTC. This sequence encodes CASSPGGLAQETQYF.

V gene TRBV18 combines with J gene TRBJ2-7; the D is unclear. The germline V and J ends were trimmed by 0 bases and 3 bases, with 12 bases remaining between them. Germline-derived CDR1 and CDR2 are KGHSH and LQKENI. The CDR3 spans 15 residues. The CDR3 DNA sequence: TGTGCCAGCTCACCACCTAGACCCTCAAACTACGAGCAGTACTTC. Translated: CASSPPRPSNYEQYF. The full variable domain, its missing parts supplied by reference TRBV18 and TRBJ2-7, is NAGVMQNPRHLVRRRGQEARLRCSPMKGHSHVYWYRQLPEEGLKFMVYLQKENIIDESGMPKERFSAEFPKEGPSILRIQQVVRGDSAAYFCASSPPRPSNYEQYFGPGTRLTVT.

This clonotype has more than one count but fewer than ten. The genes are TRBV28 and TRBJ2-7; the D gene is possibly TRBD2 (5 bases). Per the germline V gene, CDR1 is MDHEN and CDR2 is SYDVKM. V was trimmed by 8 bases and J by 0 bases, leaving 11 bases between them. This CDR3 has 13 amino acids. CDR3 sequence reads: CASLQAGSYEQYF. In nucleotides, the CDR3 is TGTGCCAGCCTTCAGGCGGGCTCCTACGAGCAGTACTTC.

V gene TRBV29-1 combines with J gene TRBJ1-2; perhaps TRBD1 as D (5 bases). The CDR3 spans 13 residues. Germline assignment: CDR1 SQVTM and CDR2 ANQGSEA. V was cut by 5 bases and J by 3 bases, with 13 bases left in between. The CDR3 DNA sequence: TGCAGCGTTACCGGGGACCAGGACTATGGCTACACCTTC. Its protein is CSVTGDQDYGYTF. Full variable domain (rest looked up from reference TRBV29-1 and TRBJ1-2): SAVISQKPSRDICQRGTSLTIQCQVDSQVTMMFWYRQQPGQSLTLIATANQGSEATYESGFVIDKFPISRPNLTFSTLTVSNMSPEDSSIYLCSVTGDQDYGYTFGSGTRLTVV.

This clonotype was detected only a few times. The chain is built from TRBV29-1 and TRBJ2-5; D is perhaps TRBD2 (5 bases). This CDR3 contains 12 residues. The V end was cut by 4 bases, the J end by 11 bases, with 17 bases between. Per the germline V gene, CDR1 is SQVTM and CDR2 is ANQGSEA. The CDR3 DNA reads TGCAGCGTTGGAGGGTGGGTGGTTGAGCAGTACTTC. This codes for CSVGGWVVEQYF. Supplemented by reference TRBV29-1 and TRBJ2-5, the full variable domain reads SAVISQKPSRDICQRGTSLTIQCQVDSQVTMMFWYRQQPGQSLTLIATANQGSEATYESGFVIDKFPISRPNLTFSTLTVSNMSPEDSSIYLCSVGGWVVEQYFGPGTRLLVL.

The chain combines TRBV18 with TRBJ2-3; TRBD2 might be the D (6 bases). Per the germline V gene, CDR1 is KGHSH and CDR2 is LQKENI. Trimming pared 4 bases from V and 3 bases from J, leaving 20 bases between. The length of the CDR3 is 17 residues. CDR3 coding DNA: TGTGCCAGCTCACACCTGGGCCCCGGGAGAGTGACAGATACGCAGTATTTT. Translating it yields CASSHLGPGRVTDTQYF.

The rearrangement links TRBV9 to TRBJ2-1; 8 bases align to TRBD1. The CDR3 covers 13 residues. V dropped 7 bases and J dropped 6; count of bases not matched to a gene: 6. Germline V gene sequence: CDR1 SGDLS, CDR2 YYNGEE. This chain's CDR3 is CASRRQGANEQFF. As DNA, the CDR3 is TGTGCCAGCCGGCGGCAGGGGGCCAATGAGCAGTTCTTC.

The chain carries TRBV6-6 and TRBJ1-4; 7 bases line up with TRBD1. Trimming took 6 bases from V and 8 from J; bases not matched to a gene: 9. The CDR3 loop spans 14 amino acids. The germline V gene encodes CDR1 MNHNY and CDR2 SVGAGI (reference sequence). The CDR3 here is CASSNRGEGEKLFF. The CDR3 DNA reads TGTGCCAGCAGCAACAGGGGAGAGGGGGAAAAACTGTTTTTT.

This sequence joins TRBV6-1 and TRBJ2-7, with D possibly being TRBD2 (6 bases). The germline CDR1 and CDR2 sequences are MNHNS and SASEGT. The CDR3 runs to 14 residues. Deletions cut 7 bases from V and 2 bases from J, with 15 bases between. CDR3 DNA sequence: TGTGCCAGCACCCGGGAGTTAGGGGCCTACGAGCAGTACTTC. Protein product: CASTRELGAYEQYF.

The chain uses TRBV9 and TRBJ2-5; 14 nucleotides match TRBD2. V was pared by 3 bases and J by 5 bases, with 6 bases of the junction left unmatched. The germline V gene encodes CDR1 SGDLS and CDR2 YYNGEE. The CDR3 spans 16 residues. CDR3 sequence reads: CASSGTGTSGSETQYF. CDR3 DNA: TGTGCCAGCAGCGGCACCGGGACTAGCGGGAGTGAGACCCAGTACTTC.

This clonotype was seen only a few times. The CDR3 region has the DNA TGTGCCAGCGGCTTGGGAGCAGAGACCCAGTACTTC. Amino acid sequence: CASGLGAETQYF. The genes are TRBV28 and TRBJ2-5; D is possibly TRBD2 (5 bases). The V and J ends lost 8 bases and 4 bases respectively, with 11 bases between them. Germline CDR1 MDHEN, CDR2 SYDVKM. The CDR3 loop spans 12 amino acids. Complete variable domain (other parts from reference TRBV28 and TRBJ2-5): DVKVTQSSRYLVKRTGEKVFLECVQDMDHENMFWYRQDPGLGLRLIYFSYDVKMKEKGDIPEGYSVSREKKERFSLILESASTNQTSMYLCASGLGAETQYFGPGTRLLVL.

J is TRBJ2-2 and V is TRBV24-1; the D gene could be TRBD1 or TRBD2 (5 bases each). The CDR3 sequence is 17 residues long. Trimming cost V 3 bases and J 5 bases, with 18 bases left between them. The germline V gene has CDR1 KGHDR and CDR2 SFDVKD. CDR3 in DNA: TGTGCCACCAGTGATCCCGGGACCACAGCGTTGACCGGGGAGCTGTTTTTT. Protein product: CATSDPGTTALTGELFF.

The chain employs TRBV21-1 and TRBJ2-7; the D call TRBD2 from the table was never checked on the DNA. TRBV21-1 is reported as a pseudogene. The CDR3 totals 17 residues. The CDR3: CASSAGTSGRESYEQYF. The CDR3 nucleotides read TGTGCCAGCAGCGCCGGGACTAGCGGGAGAGAATCCTACGAGCAGTACTTC.

The chain links TRBV6-6 to TRBJ1-1, with D perhaps TRBD1 (6 bases). This CDR3 is built from 12 residues. Germline loops: CDR1 MNHNY, CDR2 SVGAGI (reference sequence). V was trimmed by 9 bases and J by 4 bases, leaving 12 bases between them. The CDR3 sequence is CARGQGGTEAFF. CDR3 sequence (DNA): TGTGCCAGGGGACAAGGGGGCACTGAAGCTTTCTTT.

In DNA, the CDR3 is TGTGCCAGCAGCTTGGCCAGGGGGGCTCCCCGCTACAATGAGCAGTTCTTC. As protein: CASSLARGAPRYNEQFF. The chain combines TRBV5-4 with TRBJ2-1; tentatively, D is TRBD1 (7 bases). CDR3 length: 17 residues. Germline assignment: CDR1 SGHNT and CDR2 YYREEE (reference sequence). V was clipped by 0 bases and J by 3 bases, with 16 bases between them.

V is TRBV28 and J is TRBJ2-3, with 9 bases lining up with TRBD1. The CDR3 is 15 residues long. The V segment lost 2 bases and the J segment 3 bases; nucleotides outside the gene matches: 3. Germline CDR1 is MDHEN and CDR2 is SYDVKM. The CDR3, as DNA: TGTGCCAGCAGTTTAGGGACAGGGAGGACAGATACGCAGTATTTT. Translated: CASSLGTGRTDTQYF.

Concerning this clonotype: A read error may account for a junction end that differs from germline. J is TRBJ2-3 and V is TRBV24-1; D may be TRBD2 (6 bases). Germline assignment: CDR1 KGHDR and CDR2 SFDVKD. This CDR3 region has 15 residues. Written as DNA, the CDR3 is TGTGCCACCAGTAACCCCCGGGAGTTAACAGATACACAGTATTTT. The encoded protein is CATSNPRELTDTQYF.

This clonotype was found a few times. The V call is TRBV9, the J call TRBJ2-3; tentative D call: TRBD2 (6 bases). From germline, CDR1 is SGDLS and CDR2 YYNGEE. V dropped 3 bases and J dropped 6 bases, with 11 bases sitting between them. The CDR3 consists of 13 residues. The CDR3 region has the DNA TGTGCCAGCAGCGAGGGAGGTTCGGATACGCAGTATTTT. Translating gives CASSEGGSDTQYF.

This chain joins TRBV6-5 and TRBJ2-5, with 11 bases that match TRBD2. The trim removed 6 bases at V and 5 bases at J, leaving 11 bases unmatched. CDR1 is MNHEY and CDR2 is SVGAGI in the germline V gene. This CDR3 is 16 amino acids long. CDR3 nucleotides: TGTGCCAGCAGCCTAGCCAAACTAGCGGGAGCGGAGACCCAGTACTTC. Translated: CASSLAKLAGAETQYF.

V is TRBV7-3 and J is TRBJ2-7; 12 bases match TRBD2. The V segment lost 5 bases and the J segment 7 bases; nucleotides outside the gene matches: 9. The germline V gene has CDR1 SGHTA and CDR2 FQGTGA. CDR3 size: 15 residues. CDR3 sequence reads: CASSLRLAGDGEQYF. CDR3 bases: TGTGCCAGCAGCCTCCGACTAGCGGGAGACGGAGAGCAGTACTTC. The full variable domain, with the rest looked up from reference TRBV7-3 and TRBJ2-7, is GAGVSQTPSNKVTEKGKYVELRCDPISGHTALYWYRQSLGQGPEFLIYFQGTGAADDSGLPNDRFFAVRPEGSVSTLKIQRTERGDSAVYLCASSLRLAGDGEQYFGPGTRLTVT.